The rows below give T cell receptor beta chains drawn from one sample of a study of blood T cell repertoires in COVID-19. TCRdb keeps only in-frame clones here, not all; method: immunoSEQ multiplex PCR. This repertoire shows some 42,000 clones, about nine tenths found once; its top ten account for about 0.36%. The sample taken for sequencing was peripheral blood. All receptors derive from a human donor in a cohort sampled during active COVID-19. Both conserved end residues are part of each CDR3. D genes are given only for firm matches. Some rows have no size entry. The others give once, few or many, or a class for an expanded clone.

TRBV21-1	NA	TRBJ1-6	NA	13	TGTGCCAGCACCGGGACAGGGGGTTCACCCCTCCACTTT	CASTGTGGSPLHF
TRBV7-9	NA	TRBJ1-1	NA	12	TGTGCCAGCAAACCCGGCCGGGCTGAAGCTTTCTTT	CASKPGRAEAFF
TRBV5-8	NA	TRBJ1-1	few	16	TGTGCCAGCAGCTTGGTAGAGAGCGGGATGAACACTGAAGCTTTCTTT	CASSLVESGMNTEAFF
TRBV11-3	NA	TRBJ2-7	NA	14	TGTGCCAGCAGCTTAGATCCAACAGGAAGCGAGCAGTACTTC	CASSLDPTGSEQYF
TRBV6-6	TRBD1	TRBJ1-5	NA	15	TGTGCCAGCAGTTACCGGACAGGGAGCAATCAGCCCCAGCATTTT	CASSYRTGSNQPQHF
TRBV18	TRBD1	TRBJ2-7	NA	15	TGTGCCAGCTCACCTTTTGGACAGGGTCTGAACGAGCAGTACTTC	CASSPFGQGLNEQYF
TRBV10-3	TRBD2	TRBJ2-7	NA	17	TGTGCCATCAGCCCGGCCGCGGGGGGCCTTAGCTCCTACGAGCAGTACTTC	CAISPAAGGLSSYEQYF
TRBV14	NA	TRBJ1-5	NA	14	TGTGCCAGCAGCGGTGGAGGGGGCAATCAGCCCCAGCATTTT	CASSGGGGNQPQHF
TRBV7-9	NA	TRBJ1-2	NA	13	TGTGCCAGCAGTCCCAGTATCAACTATGGCTACACCTTC	CASSPSINYGYTF
TRBV2	NA	TRBJ1-3	NA	14	TGTGCCAGCAGTGTACGGTTATCTGGAAACACCATATATTTT	CASSVRLSGNTIYF
TRBV5-4	TRBD2	TRBJ2-1	once	16	TGTGCCAGCAGTAGCACTAGCGGGGGGGCCTACAATGAGCAGTTCTTC	CASSSTSGGAYNEQFF
TRBV10-2	NA	TRBJ2-7	NA	15	TGCGCCAGCAGTGAGAGTGGCGGACAGTCCTACGAGCAGTACTTC	CASSESGGQSYEQYF
TRBV9	NA	TRBJ2-1	NA	16	TGTGCCAGCAGTCCGGGCGGCAGGGGGGATCACAATGAGCAGTTCTTC	CASSPGGRGDHNEQFF
TRBV7-2	NA	TRBJ2-7	NA	13	TGTGCCAGCAGCTTCGGCAGGCTATACGAGCAGTACTTC	CASSFGRLYEQYF
TRBV7-2	NA	TRBJ1-2	once	12	TGTGCCAGCAGCTTAATAGGGGATGGCTACACCTTC	CASSLIGDGYTF
TRBV5-1	NA	TRBJ2-2	NA	15	TGCGCCAGCAGCGTGGACATAAGTAACACCGGGGAGCTGTTTTTT	CASSVDISNTGELFF
TRBV4-1	NA	TRBJ1-3	NA	15	TGCGCCAGCAGCCAAGTCGGGGGCTCTGGAAACACCATATATTTT	CASSQVGGSGNTIYF
TRBV4-3	TRBD2	TRBJ2-7	NA	16	TGCGCCAGCAGCCAAGTAAGCGGGGGGGCATATCACGAGCAGTACTTC	CASSQVSGGAYHEQYF
TRBV19	NA	TRBJ2-2	NA	16	TGTGCCAGTAGTGTCGCAGGGTTGAATCAGTTCGGGGAGCTGTTTTTT	CASSVAGLNQFGELFF
TRBV6-6	NA	TRBJ1-6	NA	15	TGTGCCAGCAGTTACGGGTCAGTCGGAGGTCCACCCCTCCACTTT	CASSYGSVGGPPLHF
TRBV19	NA	TRBJ1-1	NA	17	TGTGCCAGTAGTAAATACTCCGGGACACATATGAACACTGAAGCTTTCTTT	CASSKYSGTHMNTEAFF
TRBV4-1	NA	TRBJ1-2	few	15	TGCGCCAGCAGCCAAGAGGAGGACGGATTATATGGCTACACCTTC	CASSQEEDGLYGYTF
TRBV7-9	TRBD2	TRBJ2-7	NA	16	TGTGCCAGCAGCTCACTACTAGCGGGGGCCTCCTACGAGCAGTACTTC	CASSSLLAGASYEQYF
TRBV19	TRBD1	TRBJ2-6	NA	14	TGTGCCAGTCGTGACAGGGGTGGGGCCAACGTCCTGACTTTC	CASRDRGGANVLTF
TRBV19	NA	TRBJ1-4	once	14	TGTGCCAGTAGTAGAGGATCAACTAATGAAAAACTGTTTTTT	CASSRGSTNEKLFF
TRBV6-1	TRBD1	TRBJ2-7	once	15	TGTGCCAGCAGTGAAGCCCGACAGGGGGCCTACGAGCAGTACTTC	CASSEARQGAYEQYF
TRBV30	TRBD1	TRBJ2-2	NA	16	TGTGCCTGGAGTTGGCCGGGACAGGGGGACACCGGGGAGCTGTTTTTT	CAWSWPGQGDTGELFF
TRBV6-5	TRBD1	TRBJ1-5	few	13	TGTGCCAGCAGTCGGGACAGGAATCAGCCCCAGCATTTT	CASSRDRNQPQHF
TRBV4-1	NA	TRBJ1-1	NA	18	TGCGCCAGCAGCCATTTCGTCGGGCTGGACGGGCAGGGGACTGAAGCTTTCTTT	CASSHFVGLDGQGTEAFF